This entry concerns a single TCR beta chain. The CDR3 is made up of 17 amino acids. In germline, CDR1 is KGHSH, CDR2 LQKENI. V shed 2 bases, J shed 4 bases, and the junction held 10 bases outside the gene matches. The data stem from a study of blood T cell repertoires in COVID-19. Turning to the study itself: Whether acute or convalescent, the COVID-19 samples came from the United States, Italy and Spain. T cells, B-cell-depleted T cells, or PBMCs provided the cDNA or gDNA that served as material.

Under the authors' procedure: Scientists estimated how many nucleated cells there were by amplifying reference gene primers. Repertoires were generated with immunoSEQ multiplex PCR, while TCRdb's copy carries only in-frame clones and drops some. That table gives V, J and clone size, and the DNA gave D and trimming. The sample gives 85,000 to 130,000 clones, roughly nine tenths of which show up once; 4.5% to 6% is in the top ten. The chain employs TRBV18 and TRBJ1-4; TRBD1 aligns across 7 bases. The clonotype originates from a human donor in a cohort sampled during active COVID-19. Sequenced material: peripheral blood. The DNA for the CDR3 is TGTGCCAGCTCACCATCTAAAGATCGACAGGGTAATGAAAAACTGTTTTTT. Translated, it gives CASSPSKDRQGNEKLFF.